This T cell receptor beta chain was documented in a study of PD-1 blockade in classical Hodgkin lymphoma. The CDR3 covers 14 residues. The V and J ends lost 3 bases and 5 bases, in that order; junction bases with no gene match: 6. The V gene's germline CDR1 is LNHDA and CDR2 SQIVND (reference sequence). Time point described: cycle 4 day 1 (C4D1), after five to seven weeks of nivolumab. All the patients suffered relapse after autologous stem cell transplantation, and brentuximab vedotin exposure differed. Assay: immunoSEQ multiplex PCR; the TCRdb copy retains only in-frame clones and omits some. In the table there are roughly 60,000 clones, more than 90% of which are singletons.

This TCR came from a human donor with classical Hodgkin lymphoma. The sequenced sample was peripheral blood mononuclear cells (PBMCs), obtained before the fourth cycle of nivolumab. The chain has TRBV19 and TRBJ2-5, with 7 bases that match TRBD2. The CDR3 coding sequence is TGTGCCAGTAGTATTGGGAGGGCCGGGGAGACCCAGTACTTC. Encoded protein: CASSIGRAGETQYF.